This T cell receptor (beta chain) emerged from a study of blood T cell repertoires in COVID-19. Study-level background: COVID-19 samples from acute and convalescent phases originated in the United States, Italy and Spain. Sources were T cells, B-cell-depleted T cells, or PBMCs; the material itself was cDNA or gDNA.

Measured with immunoSEQ multiplex PCR; TCRdb has only the in-frame clones, and not every one. Among about 200,000 clones listed, 80% were seen once. Recruitment covered about two dozen US areas and drew participants whose ages spanned roughly 18 to 89 years. This clone has only one observation. Germline V gene lookup returns CDR1 MDHEN and CDR2 SYDVKM. V was trimmed by 6 bases and J by 1 base, leaving 15 bases between them. This CDR3 is built from 15 residues. The rearrangement joins TRBV28 to TRBJ1-2; no clear D. The receptor was isolated from a woman between 40 and 50 years old with acute COVID-19. Sequenced input: PBMCs or T cells enriched from blood (not recorded which). CDR3 nucleotides: TGTGCCAGCAGCAGAGCGGGGTTTAGTAACTATGGCTACACCTTC. Translation gives CASSRAGFSNYGYTF.